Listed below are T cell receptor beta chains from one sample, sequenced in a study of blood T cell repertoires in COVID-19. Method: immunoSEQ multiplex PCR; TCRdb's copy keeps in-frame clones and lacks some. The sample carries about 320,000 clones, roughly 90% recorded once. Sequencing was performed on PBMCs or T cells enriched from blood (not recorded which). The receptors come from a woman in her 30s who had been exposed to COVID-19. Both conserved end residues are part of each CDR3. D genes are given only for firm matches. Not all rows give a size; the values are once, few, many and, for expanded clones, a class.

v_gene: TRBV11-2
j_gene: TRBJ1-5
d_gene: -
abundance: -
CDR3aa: CASSLDLVGDSNQPQHF
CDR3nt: TGTGCCAGCAGCTTAGATCTAGTCGGCGATAGCAATCAGCCCCAGCATTTT

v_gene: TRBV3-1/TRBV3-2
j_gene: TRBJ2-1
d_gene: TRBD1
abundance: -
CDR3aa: CASSQPPPGQPPNTAYNEQFF
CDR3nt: TGTGCCAGCAGCCAACCCCCCCCGGGACAGCCACCCAACACCGCCTACAATGAGCAGTTCTTC

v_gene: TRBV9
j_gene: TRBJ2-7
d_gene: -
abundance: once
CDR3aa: CASSVGPDYEQYF
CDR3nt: TGTGCCAGCAGCGTTGGCCCTGACTACGAGCAGTACTTC

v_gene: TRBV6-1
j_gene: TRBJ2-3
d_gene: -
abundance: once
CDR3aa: CASSEAGASTDTQYF
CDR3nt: TGTGCCAGCAGTGAAGCGGGGGCCAGCACAGATACGCAGTATTTT

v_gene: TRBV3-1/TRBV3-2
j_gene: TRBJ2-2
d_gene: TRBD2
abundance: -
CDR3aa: CASSRGGARTGELFF
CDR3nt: TGTGCCAGCAGCCGCGGGGGGGCCCGTACCGGGGAGCTGTTTTTT

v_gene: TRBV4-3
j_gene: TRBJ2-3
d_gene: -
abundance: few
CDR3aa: CASSQGLATDTQYF
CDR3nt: TGCGCCAGCAGCCAAGGGCTAGCTACAGATACGCAGTATTTT

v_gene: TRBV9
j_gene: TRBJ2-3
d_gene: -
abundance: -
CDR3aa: CASSVLPYTDTQYF
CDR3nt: TGTGCCAGCAGCGTACTCCCTTATACAGATACGCAGTATTTT

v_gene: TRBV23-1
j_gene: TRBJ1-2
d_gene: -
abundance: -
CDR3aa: CASSSRSTGYGYTF
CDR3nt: TGCGCCAGCAGTTCGCGCTCCACAGGCTATGGCTACACCTTC

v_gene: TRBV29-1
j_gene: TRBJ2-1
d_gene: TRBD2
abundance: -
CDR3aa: CSVESHGGRAYNEQFF
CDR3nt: TGCAGCGTTGAATCACATGGCGGGAGGGCCTACAATGAGCAGTTCTTC

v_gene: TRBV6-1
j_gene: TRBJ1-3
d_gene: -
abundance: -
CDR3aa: CASSELDSRAGNTIYF
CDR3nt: TGTGCCAGCAGTGAGCTAGACAGTCGCGCTGGAAACACCATATATTTT

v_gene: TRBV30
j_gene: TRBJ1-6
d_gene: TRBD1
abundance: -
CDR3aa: CAWIKGARTYNSPLHF
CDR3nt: TGTGCCTGGATAAAGGGGGCTCGGACCTATAATTCACCCCTCCACTTT

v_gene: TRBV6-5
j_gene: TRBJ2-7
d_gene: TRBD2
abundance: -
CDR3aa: CASSPRPSGGYEQYF
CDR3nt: TGTGCCAGCAGTCCCAGGCCTAGCGGGGGATACGAGCAGTACTTC

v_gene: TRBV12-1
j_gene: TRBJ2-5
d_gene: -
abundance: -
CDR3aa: CASSLASPETQYF
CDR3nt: TGTGCCAGCAGCTTGGCTAGCCCGGAGACCCAGTACTTC

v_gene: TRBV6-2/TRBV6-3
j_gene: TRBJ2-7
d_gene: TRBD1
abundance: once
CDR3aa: CASSSRTGSTLVNEQYF
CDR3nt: TGTGCCAGCAGTTCGAGGACAGGGTCGACCCTCGTGAACGAGCAGTACTTC

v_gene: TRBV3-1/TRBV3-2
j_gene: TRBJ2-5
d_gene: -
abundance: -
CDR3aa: CASSQVGRRSETQYF
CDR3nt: TGTGCCAGCAGCCAAGTCGGCAGGAGGTCAGAGACCCAGTACTTC

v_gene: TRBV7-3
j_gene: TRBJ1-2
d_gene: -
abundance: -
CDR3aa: CASSPGPLGYGYTF
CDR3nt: TGTGCCAGCAGCCCGGGCCCACTAGGGTATGGCTACACCTTC

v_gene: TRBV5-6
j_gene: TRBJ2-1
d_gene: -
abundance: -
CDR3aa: CASSLVAGEQFF
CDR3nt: TGTGCCAGCAGCTTGGTTGCGGGTGAGCAGTTCTTC

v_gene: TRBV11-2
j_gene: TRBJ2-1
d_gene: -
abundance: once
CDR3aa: CASSSWAGISYNEQFF
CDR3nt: TGTGCCAGCAGCTCATGGGCCGGAATTTCCTACAATGAGCAGTTCTTC

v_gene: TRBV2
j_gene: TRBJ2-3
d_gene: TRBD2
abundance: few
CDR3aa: CASRRLAGTDTQYF
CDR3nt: TGTGCCAGCAGAAGACTAGCGGGGACAGATACGCAGTATTTT

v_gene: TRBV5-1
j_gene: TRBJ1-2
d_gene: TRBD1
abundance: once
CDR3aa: CASSGFSGQGFKGNYGYTF
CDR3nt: TGCGCCAGCAGCGGATTTTCGGGACAGGGTTTTAAGGGTAACTATGGCTACACCTTC

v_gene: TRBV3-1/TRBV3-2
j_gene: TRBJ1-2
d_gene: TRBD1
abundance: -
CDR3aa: CASSRHPGGYGYTF
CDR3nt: TGTGCCAGCAGCCGACACCCAGGGGGCTATGGCTACACCTTC

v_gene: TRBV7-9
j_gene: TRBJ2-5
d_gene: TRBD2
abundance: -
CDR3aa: CASSIGLAGAYSYQETQYF
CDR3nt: TGTGCCAGCAGCATAGGACTAGCGGGGGCCTATTCGTACCAAGAGACCCAGTACTTC

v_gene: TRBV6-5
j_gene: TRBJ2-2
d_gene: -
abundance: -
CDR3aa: CASSYSGRGNTGELFF
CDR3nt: TGTGCCAGCAGTTACTCGGGGCGGGGAAACACCGGGGAGCTGTTTTTT

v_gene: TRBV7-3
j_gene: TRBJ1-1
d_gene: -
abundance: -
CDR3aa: CASSPGARNTEAFF
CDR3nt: TGTGCCAGCAGCCCAGGGGCCAGGAACACTGAAGCTTTCTTT

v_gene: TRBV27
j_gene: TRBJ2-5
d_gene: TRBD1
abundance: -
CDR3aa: CASSYRGLGETQYF
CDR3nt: TGTGCCAGCAGCTACAGGGGGCTGGGTGAGACCCAGTACTTC

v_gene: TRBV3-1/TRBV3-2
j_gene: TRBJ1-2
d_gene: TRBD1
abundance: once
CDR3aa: CASSQDRDRDVYGYTF
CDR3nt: TGTGCCAGCAGCCAAGATCGCGACAGGGACGTGTATGGCTACACCTTC

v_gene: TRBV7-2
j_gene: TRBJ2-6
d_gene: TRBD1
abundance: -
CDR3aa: CASSRRRGQEGSGANVLTF
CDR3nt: TGTGCCAGCAGCAGGAGAAGGGGACAGGAGGGTTCTGGGGCCAACGTCCTGACTTTC

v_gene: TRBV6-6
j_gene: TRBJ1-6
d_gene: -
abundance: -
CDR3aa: CASSYSSQGGYSPLHF
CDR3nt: TGTGCCAGCAGTTATTCCTCTCAGGGTGGATATTCACCCCTCCACTTT

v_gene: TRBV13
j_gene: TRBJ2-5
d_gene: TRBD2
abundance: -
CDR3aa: CASSFGLAGEQETQYF
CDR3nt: TGTGCCAGCAGCTTCGGACTAGCGGGGGAGCAAGAGACCCAGTACTTC

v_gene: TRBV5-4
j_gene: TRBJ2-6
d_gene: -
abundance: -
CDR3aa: CASSSFVSGANVLTF
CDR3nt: TGTGCCAGCAGCTCGTTTGTTTCTGGGGCCAACGTCCTGACTTTC

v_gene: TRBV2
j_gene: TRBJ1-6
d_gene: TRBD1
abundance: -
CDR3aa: CASSGDRNNSPLHF
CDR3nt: TGTGCCAGCAGTGGGGACAGGAATAATTCACCCCTCCACTTT

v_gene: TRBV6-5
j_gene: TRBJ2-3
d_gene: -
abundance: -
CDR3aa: CASSYPGTDTQYF
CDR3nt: TGTGCCAGCAGTTACCCTGGCACAGATACGCAGTATTTT

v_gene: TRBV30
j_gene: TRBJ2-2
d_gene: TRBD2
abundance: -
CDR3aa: CAWDWRGDFTGELFF
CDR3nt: TGTGCCTGGGACTGGCGGGGGGACTTCACCGGGGAGCTGTTTTTT

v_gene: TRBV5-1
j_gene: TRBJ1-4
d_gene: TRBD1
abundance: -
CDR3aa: CASSQQGANEKLFF
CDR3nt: TGCGCCAGCAGCCAACAGGGGGCGAATGAAAAACTGTTTTTT

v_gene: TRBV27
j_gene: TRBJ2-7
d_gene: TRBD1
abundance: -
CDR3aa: CASRLRDRPTYEQYF
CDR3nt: TGTGCCAGCAGACTACGGGACAGGCCCACCTACGAGCAGTACTTC

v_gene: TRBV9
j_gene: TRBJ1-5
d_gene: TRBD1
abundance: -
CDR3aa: CASSGGQGGYQPQHF
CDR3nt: TGTGCCAGCAGCGGGGGACAGGGAGGGTATCAGCCCCAGCATTTT

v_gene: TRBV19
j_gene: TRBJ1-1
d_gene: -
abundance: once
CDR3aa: CASSISLEGRDTEAFF
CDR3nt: TGTGCCAGTAGTATTTCCCTCGAAGGGAGAGACACTGAAGCTTTCTTT

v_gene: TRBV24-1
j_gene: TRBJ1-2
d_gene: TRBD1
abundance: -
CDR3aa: CATSDPGQRGYTF
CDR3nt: TGTGCCACCAGTGACCCGGGACAGCGCGGCTACACCTTC

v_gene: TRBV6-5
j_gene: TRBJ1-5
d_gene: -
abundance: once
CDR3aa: CASTLGVGGDQPQHF
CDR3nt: TGTGCCAGCACCCTAGGAGTAGGGGGGGATCAGCCCCAGCATTTT

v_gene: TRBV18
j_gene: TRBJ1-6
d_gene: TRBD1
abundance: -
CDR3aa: CASSSGTARDSPLHF
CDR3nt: TGTGCCAGCTCGTCTGGGACAGCTAGAGATTCACCCCTCCACTTT

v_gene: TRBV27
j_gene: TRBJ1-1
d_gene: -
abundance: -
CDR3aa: CASSLSIGGTEAFF
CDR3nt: TGTGCCAGCAGTTTGAGTATCGGGGGCACTGAAGCTTTCTTT

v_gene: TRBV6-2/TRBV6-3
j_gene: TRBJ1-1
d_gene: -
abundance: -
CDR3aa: CASSYFGGGTEAFF
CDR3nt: TGTGCCAGCAGTTACTTTGGGGGGGGAACTGAAGCTTTCTTT

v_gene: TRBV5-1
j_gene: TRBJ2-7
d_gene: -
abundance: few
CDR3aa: CASSLVPQSGYEQYF
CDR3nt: TGCGCCAGCAGCTTGGTTCCCCAATCGGGCTACGAGCAGTACTTC

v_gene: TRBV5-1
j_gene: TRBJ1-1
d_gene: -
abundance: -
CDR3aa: CASKGGVGTEAFF
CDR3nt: TGCGCCAGCAAGGGAGGGGTTGGCACTGAAGCTTTCTTT

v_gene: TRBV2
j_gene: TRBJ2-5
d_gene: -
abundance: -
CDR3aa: CATSGFQETQYF
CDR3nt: TGTGCCACGTCAGGATTCCAAGAGACCCAGTACTTC

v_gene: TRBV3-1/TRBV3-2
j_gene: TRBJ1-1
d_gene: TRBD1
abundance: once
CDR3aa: CASRRQGGTEAFF
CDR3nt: TGTGCCAGCAGGCGACAGGGCGGCACTGAAGCTTTCTTT

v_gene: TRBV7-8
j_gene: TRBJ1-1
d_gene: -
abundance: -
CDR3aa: CASSSSGRAFF
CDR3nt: TGTGCCAGCAGCTCCTCTGGGAGGGCTTTCTTT

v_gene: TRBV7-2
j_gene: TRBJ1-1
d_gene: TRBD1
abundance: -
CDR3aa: CASSRDSLNTEAFF
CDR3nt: TGTGCCAGCAGCCGGGACAGCTTGAACACTGAAGCTTTCTTT